This T cell receptor beta chain was identified in a study of tumor and adjacent non-tumor tissue in lung cancer. For the study at large: Each sample yielded a few million productive TCRbeta reads on average.

RNA was extracted from bulk tissue without any cell sorting. TCRbeta libraries were built with three rounds of nested PCR, modified from ARM-PCR. TCRdb passed the multiplex PCR reads through MiXCR, listing each CDR3 protein once. The profile shows 89,000 or so distinct CDR3 sequences, around 59% of them singletons. Points on this clonotype: A junction end diverges from the germline sequence, so it may reflect a read error.

Specimen: lung tumor tissue. The clonotype was recovered from a man in his sixties or seventies with non-small cell lung cancer.

The CDR3 here is CASSDGSGGEKLVF. For the CDR3, the DNA is TGCGCCAGCAGTGACGGGAGCGGGGGGGAAAAACTGGTTTTT. The chain combines TRBV6-1 with TRBJ1-4, with D maybe TRBD1 (5 bases). Germline V lookup: CDR1 MNHNS, CDR2 SASEGT. This CDR3 contains 14 residues.